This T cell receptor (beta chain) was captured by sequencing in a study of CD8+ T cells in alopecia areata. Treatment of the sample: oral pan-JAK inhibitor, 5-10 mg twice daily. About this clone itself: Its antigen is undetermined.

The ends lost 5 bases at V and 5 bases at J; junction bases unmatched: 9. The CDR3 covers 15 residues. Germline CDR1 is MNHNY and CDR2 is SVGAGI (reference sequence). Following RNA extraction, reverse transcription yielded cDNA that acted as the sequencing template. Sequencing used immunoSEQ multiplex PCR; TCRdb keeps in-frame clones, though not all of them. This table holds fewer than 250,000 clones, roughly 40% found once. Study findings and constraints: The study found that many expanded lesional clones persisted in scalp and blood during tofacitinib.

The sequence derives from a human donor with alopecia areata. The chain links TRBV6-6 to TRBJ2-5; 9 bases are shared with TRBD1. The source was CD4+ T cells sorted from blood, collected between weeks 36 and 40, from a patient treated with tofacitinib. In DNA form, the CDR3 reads TGTGCCAGCAGTCCCGGGACAGGGCGAGTGGAGACCCAGTACTTC. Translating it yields CASSPGTGRVETQYF.